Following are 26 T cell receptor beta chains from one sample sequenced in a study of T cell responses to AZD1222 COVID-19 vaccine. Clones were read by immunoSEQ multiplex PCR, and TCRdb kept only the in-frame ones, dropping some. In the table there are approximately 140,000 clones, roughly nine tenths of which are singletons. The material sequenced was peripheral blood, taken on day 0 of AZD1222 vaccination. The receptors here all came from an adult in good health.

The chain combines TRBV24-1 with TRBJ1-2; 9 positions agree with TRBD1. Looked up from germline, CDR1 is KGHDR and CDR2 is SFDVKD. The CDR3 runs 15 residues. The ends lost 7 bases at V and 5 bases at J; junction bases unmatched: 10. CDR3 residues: CATSASGTGRYGYTF. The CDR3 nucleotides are TGTGCCACCAGCGCTTCCGGGACAGGGCGATATGGCTACACCTTC.

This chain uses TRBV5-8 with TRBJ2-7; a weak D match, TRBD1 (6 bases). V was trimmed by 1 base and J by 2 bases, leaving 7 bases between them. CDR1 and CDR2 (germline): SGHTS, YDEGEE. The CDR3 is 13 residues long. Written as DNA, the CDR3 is TGTGCCAGCAGCTTGACAGGGCCCTACGAGCAGTACTTC. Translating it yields CASSLTGPYEQYF.

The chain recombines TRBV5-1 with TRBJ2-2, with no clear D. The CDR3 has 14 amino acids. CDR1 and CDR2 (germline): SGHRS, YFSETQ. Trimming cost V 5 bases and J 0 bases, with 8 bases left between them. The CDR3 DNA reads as TGCGCCAGCAGAGGTCCGACGAACACCGGGGAGCTGTTTTTT. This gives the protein CASRGPTNTGELFF.

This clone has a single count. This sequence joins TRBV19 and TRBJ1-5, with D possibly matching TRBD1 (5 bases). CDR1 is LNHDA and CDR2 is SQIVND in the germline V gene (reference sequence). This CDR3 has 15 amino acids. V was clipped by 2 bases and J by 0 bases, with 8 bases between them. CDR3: CASSIKTASNQPQHF. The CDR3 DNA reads TGTGCCAGTAGTATAAAGACAGCTAGCAATCAGCCCCAGCATTTT.

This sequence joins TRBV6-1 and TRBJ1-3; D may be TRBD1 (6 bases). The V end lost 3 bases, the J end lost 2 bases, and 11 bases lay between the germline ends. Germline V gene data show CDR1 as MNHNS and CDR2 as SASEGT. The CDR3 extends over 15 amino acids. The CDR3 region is CASSDRYRAGNTIYF. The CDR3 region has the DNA TGTGCCAGCAGTGACCGGTACAGGGCTGGAAACACCATATATTTT.

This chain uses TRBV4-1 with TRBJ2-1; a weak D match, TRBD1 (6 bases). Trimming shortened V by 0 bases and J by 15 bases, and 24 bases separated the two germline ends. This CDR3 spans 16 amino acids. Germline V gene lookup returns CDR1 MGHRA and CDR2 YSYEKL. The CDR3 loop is CASSQEGRQETRAAFF. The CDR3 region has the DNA TGCGCCAGCAGCCAAGAAGGGCGACAGGAGACTCGTGCGGCGTTCTTC.

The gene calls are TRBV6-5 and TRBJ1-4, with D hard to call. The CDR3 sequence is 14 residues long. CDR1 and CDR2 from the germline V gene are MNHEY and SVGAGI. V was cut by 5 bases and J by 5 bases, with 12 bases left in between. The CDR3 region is CASSRRSLNEKLFF. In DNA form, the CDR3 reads TGTGCCAGCAGTCGACGGAGCTTAAATGAAAAACTGTTTTTT.

CDR3 sequence reads: CASSVAYEQFF. The CDR3 nucleotides read TGTGCCAGCAGCGTAGCATATGAGCAGTTCTTC. V gene TRBV9 combines with J gene TRBJ2-1; D gene uncertain. The CDR3 extends over 11 amino acids. The germline CDR1 and CDR2 sequences are SGDLS and YYNGEE. Trimming removed 0 bases at V and 8 bases at J, with 3 bases between.

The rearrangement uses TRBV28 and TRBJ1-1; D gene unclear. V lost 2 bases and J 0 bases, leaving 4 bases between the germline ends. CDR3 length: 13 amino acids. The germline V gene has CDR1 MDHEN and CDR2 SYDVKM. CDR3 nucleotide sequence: TGTGCCAGCAGTTTAGGGGTGAACACTGAAGCTTTCTTT. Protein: CASSLGVNTEAFF.

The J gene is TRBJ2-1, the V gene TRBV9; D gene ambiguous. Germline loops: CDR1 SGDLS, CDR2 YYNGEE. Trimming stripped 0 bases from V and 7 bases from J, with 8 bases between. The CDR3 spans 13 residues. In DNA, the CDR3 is TGTGCCAGCAGCGTAGCTGGCAGTAATGAGCAGTTCTTC. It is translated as CASSVAGSNEQFF. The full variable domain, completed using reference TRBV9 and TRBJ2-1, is DSGVTQTPKHLITATGQRVTLRCSPRSGDLSVYWYQQSLDQGLQFLIQYYNGEERAKGNILERFSAQQFPDLHSELNLSSLELGDSALYFCASSVAGSNEQFFGPGTRLTVL.

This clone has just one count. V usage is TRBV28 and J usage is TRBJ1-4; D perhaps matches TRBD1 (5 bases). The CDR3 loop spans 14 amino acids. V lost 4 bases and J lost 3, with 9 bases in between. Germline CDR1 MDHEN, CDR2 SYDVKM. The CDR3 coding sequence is TGTGCCAGCAGTTCTCCGGGGGCTAATGAAAAACTGTTTTTT. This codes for CASSSPGANEKLFF.

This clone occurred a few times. CDR3 residues: CASKIREGTDTQYF. In DNA, the CDR3 is TGTGCCAGCAAAATTCGAGAAGGCACAGATACGCAGTATTTT. This rearrangement joins TRBV2 to TRBJ2-3; D call uncertain. V was pared by 7 bases and J by 1 base, with 12 bases between. CDR1 and CDR2 (germline): SNHLY, FYNNEI. The CDR3 spans 14 residues.

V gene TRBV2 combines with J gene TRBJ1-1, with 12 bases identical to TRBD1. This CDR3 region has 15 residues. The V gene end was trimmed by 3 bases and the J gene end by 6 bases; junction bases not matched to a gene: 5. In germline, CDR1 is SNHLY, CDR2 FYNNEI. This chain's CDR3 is CASSEMRDRGPEAFF. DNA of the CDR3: TGTGCCAGCAGTGAGATGCGGGACAGGGGGCCTGAAGCTTTCTTT.

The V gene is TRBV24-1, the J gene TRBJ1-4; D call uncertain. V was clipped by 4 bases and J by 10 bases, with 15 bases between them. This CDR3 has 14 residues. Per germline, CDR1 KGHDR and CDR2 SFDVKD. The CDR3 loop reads CATSDSRFGGKLFF. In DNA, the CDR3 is TGTGCCACCAGTGACTCCAGGTTTGGTGGAAAACTGTTTTTT.

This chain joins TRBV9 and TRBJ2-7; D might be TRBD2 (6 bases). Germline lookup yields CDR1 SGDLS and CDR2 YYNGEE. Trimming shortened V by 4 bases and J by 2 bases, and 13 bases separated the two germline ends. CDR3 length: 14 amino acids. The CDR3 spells CASSRGTVPYEQYF. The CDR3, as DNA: TGTGCCAGCAGCCGCGGGACGGTTCCCTACGAGCAGTACTTC. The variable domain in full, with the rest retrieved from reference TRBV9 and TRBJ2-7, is DSGVTQTPKHLITATGQRVTLRCSPRSGDLSVYWYQQSLDQGLQFLIQYYNGEERAKGNILERFSAQQFPDLHSELNLSSLELGDSALYFCASSRGTVPYEQYFGPGTRLTVT.

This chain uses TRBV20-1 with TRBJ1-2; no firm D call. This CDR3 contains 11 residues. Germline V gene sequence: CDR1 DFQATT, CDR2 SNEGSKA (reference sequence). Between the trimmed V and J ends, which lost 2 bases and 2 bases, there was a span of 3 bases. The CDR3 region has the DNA TGCAGTGCTAGACACAACTATGGCTACACCTTC. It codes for CSARHNYGYTF.

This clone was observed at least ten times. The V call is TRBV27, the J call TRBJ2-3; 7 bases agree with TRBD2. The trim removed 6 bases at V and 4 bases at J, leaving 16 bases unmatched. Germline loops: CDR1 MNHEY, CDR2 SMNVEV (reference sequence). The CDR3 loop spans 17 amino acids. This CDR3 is CASSPLFSRGGADTQYF. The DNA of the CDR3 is TGTGCCAGCAGCCCCCTATTTTCGAGGGGAGGGGCAGATACGCAGTATTTT.

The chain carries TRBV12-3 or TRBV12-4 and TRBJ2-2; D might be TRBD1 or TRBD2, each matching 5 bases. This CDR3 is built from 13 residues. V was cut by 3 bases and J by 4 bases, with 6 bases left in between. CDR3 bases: TGTGCCAGCAGTTTGGGGACCACCGGGGAGCTGTTTTTT. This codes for CASSLGTTGELFF.

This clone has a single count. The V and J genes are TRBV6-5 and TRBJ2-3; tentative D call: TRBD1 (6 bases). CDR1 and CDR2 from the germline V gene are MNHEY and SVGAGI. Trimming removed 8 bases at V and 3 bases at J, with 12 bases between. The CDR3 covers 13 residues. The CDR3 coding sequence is TGTGCCAGCGGAGGACAGTTTACAGATACGCAGTATTTT. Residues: CASGGQFTDTQYF.

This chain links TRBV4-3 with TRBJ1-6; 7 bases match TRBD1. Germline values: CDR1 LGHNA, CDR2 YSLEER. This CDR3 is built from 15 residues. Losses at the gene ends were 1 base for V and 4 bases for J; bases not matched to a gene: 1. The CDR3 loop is CASSQGTGYNSPLHF. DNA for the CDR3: TGCGCCAGCAGCCAAGGGACAGGATATAATTCACCCCTCCACTTT.

The DNA of the CDR3 is TGTGCCAGCAGCTTAGGCAGTAATAATTCACCCCTCCACTTT. Its protein product is CASSLGSNNSPLHF. The V call is TRBV11-3, the J call TRBJ1-6; D gene unclear. Germline values: CDR1 SGHNT, CDR2 YENEEA. Trimming pared 1 base from V and 5 bases from J, leaving 6 bases between. This CDR3 spans 14 amino acids.

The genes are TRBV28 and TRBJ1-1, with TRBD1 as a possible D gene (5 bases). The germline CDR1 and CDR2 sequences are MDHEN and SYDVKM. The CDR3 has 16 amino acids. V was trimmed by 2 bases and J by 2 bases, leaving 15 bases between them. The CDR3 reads CASSLGGGGFNTEAFF. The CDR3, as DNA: TGTGCCAGCAGTTTAGGGGGGGGAGGGTTCAACACTGAAGCTTTCTTT.

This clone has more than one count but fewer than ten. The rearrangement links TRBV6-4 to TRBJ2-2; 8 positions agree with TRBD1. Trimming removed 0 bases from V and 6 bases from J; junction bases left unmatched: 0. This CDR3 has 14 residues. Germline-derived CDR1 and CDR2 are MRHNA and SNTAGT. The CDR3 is CASSDSTGAGELFF. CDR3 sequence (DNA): TGTGCCAGCAGTGACTCGACAGGGGCCGGGGAGCTGTTTTTT.

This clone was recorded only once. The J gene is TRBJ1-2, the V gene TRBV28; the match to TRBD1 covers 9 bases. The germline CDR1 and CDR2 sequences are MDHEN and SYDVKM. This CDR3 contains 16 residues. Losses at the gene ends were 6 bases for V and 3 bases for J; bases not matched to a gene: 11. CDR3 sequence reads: CASRSQGARQYYGYTF. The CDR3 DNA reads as TGTGCCAGCAGATCACAGGGGGCCCGACAATACTATGGCTACACCTTC.

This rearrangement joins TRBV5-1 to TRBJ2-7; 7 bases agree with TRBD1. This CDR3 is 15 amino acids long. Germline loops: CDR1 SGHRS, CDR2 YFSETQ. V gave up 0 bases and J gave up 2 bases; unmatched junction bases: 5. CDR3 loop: CASSLVTGNPYEQYF. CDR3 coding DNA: TGCGCCAGCAGCTTGGTGACAGGGAACCCCTACGAGCAGTACTTC.

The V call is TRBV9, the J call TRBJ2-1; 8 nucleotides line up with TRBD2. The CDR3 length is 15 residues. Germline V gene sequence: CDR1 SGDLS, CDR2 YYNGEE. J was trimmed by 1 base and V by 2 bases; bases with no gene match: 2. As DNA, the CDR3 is TGTGCCAGCAGCGTTAGCGGGGATTCCTACAATGAGCAGTTCTTC. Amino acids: CASSVSGDSYNEQFF.